This T cell receptor (beta chain) was captured in a study of blood T cells in healthy people across ages. Whole-study context: When template switching was applied, about one barcoded beta molecule was captured per two T cells.

The CDR3 sequence is 13 residues long. The germline V gene encodes CDR1 SGDLS and CDR2 YYNGEE. V lost 0 bases, J lost 5 bases, and 7 bases lay in between. The second PCR ran roughly 7 to 11 cycles with a sample-barcoded 5' primer and J-beta primers. From each sample, at least 2.5 million paired-end reads containing CDR3 were obtained. TCRdb fed the 5' RACE reads into MiXCR, producing one record per CDR3 protein. The table has roughly 2 million distinct CDR3 sequences, around half seen once. Each sample yielded at least 6 million isolated PBMCs. This chain joins TRBV9 and TRBJ2-3, with D perhaps matching TRBD1 or TRBD2 (6 bases each). Material for sequencing was blood. The TCR sequence derives from a woman between 40 and 55 years old in good health. The CDR3 DNA sequence: TGTGCCAGCAGCGTAGAGGGGGGAGATACGCAGTATTTT. It codes for CASSVEGGDTQYF.